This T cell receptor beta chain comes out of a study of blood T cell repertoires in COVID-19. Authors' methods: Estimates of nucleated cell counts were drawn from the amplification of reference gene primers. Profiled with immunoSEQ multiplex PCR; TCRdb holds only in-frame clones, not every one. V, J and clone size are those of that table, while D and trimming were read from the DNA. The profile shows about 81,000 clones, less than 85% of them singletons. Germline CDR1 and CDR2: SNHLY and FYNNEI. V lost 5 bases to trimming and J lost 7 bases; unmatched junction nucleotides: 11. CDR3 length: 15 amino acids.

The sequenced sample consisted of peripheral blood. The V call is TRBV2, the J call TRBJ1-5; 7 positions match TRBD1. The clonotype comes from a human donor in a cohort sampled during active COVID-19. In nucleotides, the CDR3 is TGTGCCAGCAGTCCCTTACAGGGGCTGGAACAGCCCCAGCATTTT. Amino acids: CASSPLQGLEQPQHF. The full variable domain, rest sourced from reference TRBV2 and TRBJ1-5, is EPEVTQTPSHQVTQMGQEVILRCVPISNHLYFYWYRQILGQKVEFLVSFYNNEISEKSEIFDDQFSVERPDGSNFTLKIRSTKLEDSAMYFCASSPLQGLEQPQHFGDGTRLSIL.